What follows describes a single T cell receptor (beta chain). Its antigen is not yet known. Nothing much larger sits one base from this clone, and base qualities are not available. From a lookup of the germline V gene, CDR1 and CDR2 are MDHEN and SYDVKM. From cysteine to phenylalanine, the CDR3 is 15 amino acids long. Left in the record is the CDR3 DNA by itself, 45 bases read in frame from the first base. Ends trimmed: V by 7 bases, J by 3 bases; bases unmatched to a gene: 4. The data are from a study of PD-L1 blockade in urothelial cancer (dated by TCRdb to the late 2010s). Context from the whole study: Every patient began therapy at some point between 2013 and 2015 and was given atezolizumab 1,200 mg intravenously every 3 weeks. About 90% of the 29 patients were males with bladder-origin urothelial cancer, and about 60% of the 29 reported a prior smoking history. An ECOG performance status of 0 or 1 was recorded for the patients, and 0 to 3 prior chemotherapy regimens had been received by the patients. Blood samples were analyzed at 3 weeks after treatment start (second dose) and at 6 weeks after treatment start. Blood samples yielded a median of about 150,000 T cells and more than 80,000 unique TCRs, with median clonality approximately 0.08. An exploratory multi-omic analysis was conducted of the somatic, immune and clinical correlates of response to PD-L1 blockade with atezolizumab in urothelial cancer. Pretreatment tumor samples, along with matched peripheral blood collected serially before and after atezolizumab treatment, underwent TCR sequencing. Durable clinical benefit was defined as progression-free survival longer than 6 months, and TCR features were also tested against progression-free and overall survival. In the same patients, pretreatment tumors underwent whole exome sequencing and RNA sequencing in addition to TCR sequencing. Eight to ten patients achieved durable clinical benefit and 20 did not. Under 30 patients had pretreatment blood TCR-seq, approximately 24 had at least one posttreatment blood collection, and approximately 24 had tumor TCR-seq. Overall study results and their limits: Because the sample size was small (n of about 30) and many exploratory analyses were performed, the results are intended to be hypothesis-generating. Improved progression-free and overall survival was associated with having pretreatment peripheral blood TCR clonality below the median. At 3 weeks after the start of treatment, tumor-associated TCR clones in peripheral blood had expanded more in patients with durable benefit (n of about 20, p = 0.022).

The cohort comprised more than 25 patients with locally advanced or metastatic urothelial carcinoma treated at Memorial Sloan Kettering on a trial protocol. Peripheral blood mononuclear cells were collected pretreatment and during treatment, with between 1 and 8 total time points per patient. The Qiagen DNeasy Blood extraction kit was used to purify genomic DNA from total PBMCs and tumor samples. PBMCs were collected pretreatment and during treatment and were isolated and stored as previously described. Synthetic TCR analog templates were spiked into each PCR so that absolute template abundance could be estimated from read counts. The immunoSEQ assay used bias-controlled V and J gene primers to amplify TCRbeta CDR3 regions from genomic DNA. Sequencing of rearranged TCRbeta segments was performed at approximately 20X coverage. Turning to the authors' computational methods: Sequencing errors were corrected by clustering and CDR3s were annotated against IMGT to assign V, D and J genes. Out-of-frame and stop-codon sequences were excluded, and only productive TCRbeta rearrangements were used in downstream analyses. Clonality was calculated as one minus the Shannon entropy normalized by the log of the number of unique productive sequences. Fisher's exact test with Benjamini-Hochberg correction, at a threshold of adjusted p below 0.01, was used to find clones that differed between time points or between blood and tumor. Not all clones reach the TCRdb copy of this immuneACCESS table, which keeps in-frame sequences only. Checked studies attribute under half of the gap to unresolved V genes and leave the rest unexplained. Clonal size and the V and J genes are those of that table, whereas D and trimming came from the DNA. Here the sample has 80,000 to 130,000 clones; approximately 91% occur a single time. Approximately 0.88% of the sample is held by the ten biggest clonotypes.

The TCR sequence derives from a woman older than 75 with urothelial cancer. The chain links TRBV28 with TRBJ2-3; 13 middle bases align to TRBD2. This material consisted of PBMCs, taken around atezolizumab (anti-PD-L1) treatment. The CDR3 region reads CASMRTSGRTDTQYF. The nucleotides are TGTGCCAGCATGAGGACTAGCGGGAGAACAGATACGCAGTATTTT.